This TCR beta chain was documented in a study of glioma-infiltrating T cells. Whole-study findings and limits: Gliomas, especially low-grade, showed above-expected tissue-blood divergence; non-neoplastic patients showed below. Only very few CDR3 sequences appeared in both tissue and blood.

TCR alpha and beta CDR3 regions were amplified from RNA using iRepertoire nested multiplex PCR. Tissue mRNA or PBMC total RNA, 100-400 ng, went into one-step reverse transcription and amplification. A single record per CDR3 protein comes from TCRdb applying MiXCR to the multiplex PCR reads. Found here are roughly 100,000 distinct CDR3 sequences, about 30% of them singletons; the top ten hold approximately 46%. The CDR3 covers 16 residues. The V and J ends lost 3 bases and 3 bases, in that order; junction bases with no gene match: 6. This clonotype has just one count. What it binds is unknown. This TCR derives from a human donor with low-grade glioma or glioblastoma, undergoing nonglioma brain surgery, or in good health (not recorded which). The rearrangement links TRBV12-3 or TRBV12-4 to TRBJ2-2; 8 bases line up with TRBD1. The source material was glioma tissue, nonneoplastic brain tissue, or PBMCs (not recorded which). CDR3 nucleotides: TGTGCCAGCAGTTTTCAGCAGGGGGCGGACACCGGGGAGCTGTTTTTT. Encoded protein: CASSFQQGADTGELFF.